The clone carrying this TCR beta chain was counted ten times or more. Its antigen is currently unknown. Amplified regions were TCR beta CDR3 sequences from RNA transcripts. First-round RT-PCR of the TCR CDR3 relied on the HTBI primer set. TCRdb re-analysed the multiplex PCR reads in MiXCR, keeping a single row per CDR3 protein. This table holds 300,000 to 500,000 distinct CDR3 sequences, more than 12% found once. The data originate from a study of T cells in Graves' hyperthyroidism and ophthalmopathy. Turning to the study itself: Peripheral blood sampling occurred at initial diagnosis, before any treatment.

Study observations and caveats: Ophthalmopathy and stable hyperthyroidism were told apart by a 13 V-J model. In the blood, most expanded thyroid clonotypes above 0.001 appeared as well.

Among the patients, aged 18 to 65, hyperthyroidism was newly diagnosed and had lasted under 2 months. Trimming stripped 5 bases from V and 9 bases from J, with 14 bases between. The CDR3 has 13 residues. The sample taken for sequencing was blood. The receptor's source is a woman under 40 with Graves' hyperthyroidism. J is TRBJ2-1 and V is TRBV12-3 or TRBV12-4, with a possible D match to TRBD2 (5 bases). The CDR3 DNA reads as TGTGCCAGCAGTCCGTTTTTTGCGGGTGAGCAGTTCTTC. It specifies CASSPFFAGEQFF.